This TCR beta chain was recovered during a study of cytomegalovirus exposure and HLA in healthy donors. Overall study context: In an earlier analysis, 95 million to 140 million unique TCR beta sequences were found from 150 million to 200 million T cells.

V shed 5 bases, J shed 5 bases, and the junction held 8 bases outside the gene matches. CDR1 and CDR2 from the germline V gene are MNHEY and SMNVEV (reference sequence). CDR3 length: 16 residues. Study results and limitations: The study designated about 180 TCR beta chains cytomegalovirus-associated. When analyzed later, a missense DCLRE1C variant was found to be linked to TCR beta V- and J-gene trimming. In all likelihood, a cluster of highly shared sequence variants was a sequencing artifact.

A multiplex PCR was run with 60 Vbeta primers and 13 Jbeta primers. Sequenced by immunoSEQ multiplex PCR; TCRdb stores in-frame clones only, minus some. The sample comprises over 75,000 clones, about 81% of which are singletons, and 2.4% rests with the top ten. As concerns this clone: The antigen is undetermined.

This rearrangement joins TRBV27 to TRBJ2-2, with TRBD2 matching 10 bases. The sequence was obtained from a woman between 45 and 65 years old in good health and CMV-seronegative. Sequenced: PBMCs. This chain's CDR3 is CASSLSGLARTGELFF. The CDR3 coding sequence is TGTGCCAGCAGTCTCTCGGGACTAGCGCGAACCGGGGAGCTGTTTTTT.